The 27 T cell receptor beta chains given below trace back to one sample, sequenced in a study of CD8+ T cells in alopecia areata. cDNA serving as the sequencing template came from extracted, reverse transcribed RNA. Profiling relied on immunoSEQ multiplex PCR, and the TCRdb table lists in-frame clones only, not all of them. The sample lists some 190,000 clones, 50% to 70% occurring once. Treatment given: oral pan-JAK inhibitor, 5-10 mg twice daily. The sample in question was CD4+ T cells sorted from blood, obtained around week 50, from a patient treated with tofacitinib. These receptors all stem from a human donor with alopecia areata.

J is TRBJ1-1 and V is TRBV30, with D possibly being TRBD1 (5 bases). The CDR3 totals 12 residues. The germline V gene has CDR1 GTSNPN and CDR2 SVGIG (reference sequence). Trimming left V 0 bases short and J 3 bases short, with 5 bases between. CDR3 residues: CAWSVGDTEAFF. The CDR3 DNA is TGTGCCTGGAGTGTAGGGGACACTGAAGCTTTCTTT.

The V call is TRBV6-5, the J call TRBJ2-6; D call uncertain. The germline V gene has CDR1 MNHEY and CDR2 SVGAGI. The germline V and J ends were trimmed by 7 bases and 1 base, with 11 bases remaining between them. This CDR3 has 15 residues. The DNA for the CDR3 is TGTGCCAGCACCAAGGCCGGGTCTGGGGCCAACGTCCTGACTTTC. This translates into CASTKAGSGANVLTF.

The chain links TRBV4-3 to TRBJ2-2; 8 nucleotides match TRBD1. Germline V gene data show CDR1 as LGHNA and CDR2 as YSLEER. Trimming cost V 4 bases and J 3 bases; bases outside gene matches: 7. This CDR3 is 16 amino acids long. Written as DNA, the CDR3 is TGCGCCAGCAGCCGCGGGACAGGTCGGGACACCGGGGAGCTGTTTTTT. Translation: CASSRGTGRDTGELFF.

The gene calls are TRBV29-1 and TRBJ1-2; D is unclear. This CDR3 region has 11 residues. Germline lookup yields CDR1 SQVTM and CDR2 ANQGSEA. Trimming shortened V by 4 bases and J by 7 bases, and 10 bases separated the two germline ends. CDR3 amino acids: CSVVFTGGYTF. The CDR3 DNA reads as TGCAGCGTTGTTTTTACGGGTGGCTACACCTTC.

The gene calls are TRBV25-1 and TRBJ1-1; D uncertain. V shed 1 base and J shed 5 bases, with 14 bases lying between them. This CDR3 spans 15 amino acids. From germline, CDR1 is MGHDK and CDR2 SYGVNS. The CDR3 DNA is TGTGCCAGCAGTGAATCGCTGGTTGAGGGTACTGAAGCTTTCTTT. Its translation: CASSESLVEGTEAFF.

The table lists this clone with a few counts. The gene calls are TRBV6-1 and TRBJ2-5; a weak D match, TRBD2 (5 bases). Germline values: CDR1 MNHNS, CDR2 SASEGT. V gave up 7 bases and J gave up 5 bases, with 17 bases separating them. The CDR3 is 14 residues long. The CDR3 bases are TGTGCCAGCATGAAGTCTGTAACTAGGGAGACCCAGTACTTC. It translates to CASMKSVTRETQYF.

The rearrangement joins TRBV4-1 to TRBJ2-1; D gene uncertain. Trimming took 3 bases from V and 4 from J, leaving 7 bases between them. Germline V gene data show CDR1 as MGHRA and CDR2 as YSYEKL. The CDR3 runs to 13 residues. CDR3 bases: TGCGCCAGCAGCCAGGGCCCGTACAATGAGCAGTTCTTC. Protein sequence: CASSQGPYNEQFF.

This clone was counted a single time. The chain carries TRBV28 and TRBJ1-1; D remains unclear. Germline CDR1 and CDR2: MDHEN and SYDVKM. This CDR3 spans 13 amino acids. Trimming shortened V by 6 bases and J by 3 bases, and 11 bases separated the two germline ends. The chain's CDR3 is CASSLDGYTEAFF. DNA for the CDR3: TGTGCCAGCAGCCTGGACGGGTACACTGAAGCTTTCTTT.

The chain is built from TRBV15 and TRBJ2-6; D is unresolved. Germline CDR1 reads LNHNV; CDR2 reads YYDKDF (reference sequence). Trimming removed 4 bases from V and 4 bases from J, with 11 bases in between. The CDR3 loop spans 15 amino acids. The CDR3: CATSIWGSGANVLTF. In DNA form, the CDR3 reads TGTGCCACCAGCATTTGGGGATCCGGGGCCAACGTCCTGACTTTC.

This chain links TRBV10-3 with TRBJ2-5; the match to TRBD1 covers 7 bases. There are 14 residues in the CDR3. The germline gives CDR1 ENHRY, CDR2 SYGVKD. J lost 3 bases, V lost 3 bases, and 4 bases had no gene match. CDR3 in DNA: TGTGCCATCAGTGATTATGACAGGGAAGAGACCCAGTACTTC. It encodes CAISDYDREETQYF.

This clone was seen more than once but under ten times. The V call is TRBV29-1, the J call TRBJ1-1; D remains unclear. The CDR3 sequence is 12 residues long. Germline loops: CDR1 SQVTM, CDR2 ANQGSEA. The germline V and J ends were trimmed by 2 bases and 1 base, with 5 bases remaining between them. This chain's CDR3 is CSVESANTEAFF. CDR3 DNA: TGCAGCGTTGAATCAGCGAACACTGAAGCTTTCTTT.

V gene TRBV4-3 combines with J gene TRBJ1-5, with a weak D call TRBD1 (5 bases). CDR1 LGHNA and CDR2 YSLEER come from the germline V gene. Between the trimmed V and J ends, which lost 0 bases and 8 bases, there was a span of 11 bases. This CDR3 comprises 14 residues. The CDR3 region is CASSQDQGKEPQHF. In DNA, the CDR3 is TGCGCCAGCAGCCAAGATCAGGGAAAGGAGCCCCAGCATTTT.

As DNA, the CDR3 is TGTGCCAGCAGCTACCGGGGGGCCAGGGGAAACATTCAGTACTTC. It codes for CASSYRGARGNIQYF. The chain employs TRBV7-2 and TRBJ2-4; D may be TRBD2 (7 bases). Germline V gives CDR1 SGHTA, CDR2 FQGNSA. Trimming stripped 4 bases from V and 6 bases from J, with 16 bases between. This CDR3 region has 15 residues.

The V gene is TRBV14, the J gene TRBJ1-1; D is possibly TRBD1 (6 bases). CDR3 size: 13 residues. The germline CDR1 and CDR2 sequences are SGHDN and FVKESK. V was pared by 8 bases and J by 4 bases, with 14 bases between. CDR3 DNA sequence: TGTGCCAGCCATCCTACAGGGCTCACTGAAGCTTTCTTT. It encodes CASHPTGLTEAFF.

This chain joins TRBV5-1 and TRBJ2-3; 10 nucleotides line up with TRBD1. The germline CDR1 and CDR2 sequences are SGHRS and YFSETQ. The CDR3 has 16 residues. Losses at the gene ends were 0 bases for V and 1 base for J; bases not matched to a gene: 2. CDR3 region: CASSLVGTGGTDTQYF. The DNA of the CDR3 is TGCGCCAGCAGCTTGGTTGGGACAGGGGGCACAGATACGCAGTATTTT.

This clone was seen only once. This chain joins TRBV28 and TRBJ2-5, with D unresolved. V lost 7 bases and J 1 base, leaving 7 bases between the germline ends. Germline-derived CDR1 and CDR2 are MDHEN and SYDVKM. This CDR3 is built from 12 residues. CDR3: CASKQIQETQYF. The CDR3 nucleotides are TGTGCCAGCAAGCAAATCCAAGAGACCCAGTACTTC. The whole variable domain, remainder taken from reference TRBV28 and TRBJ2-5, is DVKVTQSSRYLVKRTGEKVFLECVQDMDHENMFWYRQDPGLGLRLIYFSYDVKMKEKGDIPEGYSVSREKKERFSLILESASTNQTSMYLCASKQIQETQYFGPGTRLLVL.

This rearrangement joins TRBV30 to TRBJ2-7; no clear D gene. The CDR3 loop spans 12 amino acids. CDR1 and CDR2 (germline): GTSNPN, SVGIG (reference sequence). V dropped 2 bases and J dropped 3 bases, with 8 bases sitting between them. CDR3 protein: CAWSKGLYEQYF. The CDR3, as DNA: TGTGCCTGGAGTAAGGGTCTCTACGAGCAGTACTTC.

The chain recombines TRBV14 with TRBJ1-1; tentatively, D is TRBD1 (6 bases). There are 13 residues in the CDR3. The V end lost 1 base, the J end lost 4 bases, and 7 bases lay between the germline ends. Germline V lookup: CDR1 SGHDN, CDR2 FVKESK. CDR3 DNA sequence: TGTGCCAGCAGCCAAGTCAGGGGCACTGAAGCTTTCTTT. This codes for CASSQVRGTEAFF. Full variable domain (outside the CDR3, taken from reference TRBV14 and TRBJ1-1): EAGVTQFPSHSVIEKGQTVTLRCDPISGHDNLYWYRRVMGKEIKFLLHFVKESKQDESGMPNNRFLAERTGGTYSTLKVQPAELEDSGVYFCASSQVRGTEAFFGQGTRLTVV.

The chain is built from TRBV19 and TRBJ2-1; D call uncertain. Trimming took off 2 bases at V and 7 bases at J, with 12 bases between the two ends. The CDR3 has 14 residues. Germline loops: CDR1 LNHDA, CDR2 SQIVND (reference sequence). CDR3 protein: CASSILTVGNEQFF. CDR3 DNA: TGTGCCAGTAGTATACTGACCGTCGGGAATGAGCAGTTCTTC.

Only a few counts were recorded for this clone. The V gene is TRBV29-1, the J gene TRBJ2-7, with D perhaps matching TRBD1 (6 bases). There are 12 residues in the CDR3. Germline-derived CDR1 and CDR2 are SQVTM and ANQGSEA. Trimming stripped 3 bases from V and 5 bases from J, with 11 bases between. DNA for the CDR3: TGCAGCGTTGAGTTGCAGGGGAACGAGCAGTACTTC. It translates to CSVELQGNEQYF.

The chain couples TRBV29-1 to TRBJ1-4; D call uncertain. The CDR3 length is 10 residues. The germline gives CDR1 SQVTM, CDR2 ANQGSEA. V lost 6 bases and J 8 bases, leaving 7 bases between the germline ends. The CDR3: CSVGGEKLFF. The CDR3 DNA sequence: TGCAGCGTGGGTGGGGAAAAACTGTTTTTT.

This chain joins TRBV29-1 and TRBJ2-7; no clear D. Trimming removed 0 bases at V and 3 bases at J, with 15 bases between. Germline CDR1 and CDR2: SQVTM and ANQGSEA. The CDR3 length is 15 residues. CDR3 nucleotide sequence: TGCAGCGTTGAAGATCTATCCAGGTTTGGCTACGAGCAGTACTTC. Protein: CSVEDLSRFGYEQYF.

V is TRBV7-2 and J is TRBJ2-1; TRBD2 matches 9 bases. This CDR3 has 14 amino acids. Trimming took 7 bases from V and 9 from J; bases not matched to a gene: 10. Germline V gene lookup returns CDR1 SGHTA and CDR2 FQGNSA. The CDR3 DNA reads TGTGCCAGCACCCACGGCCTAGCGGGGATTGAGCAGTTCTTC. Residues: CASTHGLAGIEQFF.

This rearrangement joins TRBV29-1 to TRBJ1-2, with D uncertain. V lost 4 bases and J lost 2, with 5 bases in between. In germline, CDR1 is SQVTM, CDR2 ANQGSEA. The CDR3 extends over 11 amino acids. The CDR3 DNA follows: TGCAGCGTTGCGGGGAACTATGGCTACACCTTC. As protein: CSVAGNYGYTF.

The chain links TRBV30 to TRBJ1-1; no definite D call. Germline values: CDR1 GTSNPN, CDR2 SVGIG (reference sequence). The CDR3 is made up of 10 amino acids. Trimming took off 4 bases at V and 5 bases at J, with 5 bases between the two ends. The CDR3 DNA reads TGTGCCTGGACTAGGACTGAAGCTTTCTTT. Its translation: CAWTRTEAFF.

This rearrangement joins TRBV30 to TRBJ1-1, with TRBD1 identical over 11 bases. The CDR3 loop spans 15 amino acids. V was pared by 3 bases and J by 4 bases, with 7 bases of the junction left unmatched. Germline V gene lookup returns CDR1 GTSNPN and CDR2 SVGIG (reference sequence). The CDR3 sequence is CAWRPLGQGGTEAFF. For the CDR3, the DNA is TGTGCCTGGAGACCCTTGGGACAGGGGGGCACTGAAGCTTTCTTT.

This clone was seen more than once but under ten times. V gene TRBV30 combines with J gene TRBJ2-1; D is undetermined. V was pared by 0 bases and J by 10 bases, with 10 bases between. This CDR3 spans 12 amino acids. Per the germline V gene, CDR1 is GTSNPN and CDR2 is SVGIG (reference sequence). Here the CDR3 reads CAWSVFTHEQFF. The DNA for the CDR3 is TGTGCCTGGAGTGTATTTACGCACGAGCAGTTCTTC.